This paragraph reports one T cell receptor (beta chain). This CDR3 region has 12 residues. Germline V gene data show CDR1 as LGHNA and CDR2 as YNFKEQ. The V gene lost 2 bases and the J gene lost 8 bases, with 9 bases spanning the gap. The sample comes from a study of blood T cell repertoires in COVID-19. Background on the study: From T cells, B-cell-depleted T cells, or PBMCs came the material, which was cDNA or gDNA.

Per the study methods: Nucleated cell number was recorded as an estimate derived from reference gene primer amplification. Repertoires were generated with immunoSEQ multiplex PCR, while TCRdb's copy carries only in-frame clones and drops some. V and J calls and clone size come straight from that table; D and trimming were deduced from the DNA. The table shows about 50,000 clones, with approximately 88% occurring only once. The specimen was peripheral blood. The chain links TRBV4-2 to TRBJ1-2, with D uncertain. This receptor was taken from a human donor with active COVID-19. The donor label of this sample is uncertain. CDR3 sequence reads: CASSQTAEGYTF. The CDR3 DNA is TGTGCCAGCAGCCAAACAGCGGAGGGCTACACCTTC.